This entry lists 30 T cell receptor beta chains sequenced from one sample in a study of T cell responses to AZD1222 COVID-19 vaccine. The protocol was immunoSEQ multiplex PCR, while the TCRdb copy is restricted to in-frame clones and leaves out a portion. The table lists over 150,000 clones, about nine tenths of them singletons. Sample: peripheral blood, taken on day 0 of AZD1222 vaccination. Source of these receptors: an adult in good health.

V gene TRBV9 combines with J gene TRBJ2-7, with 9 bases matching TRBD1. CDR3 length: 19 amino acids. Trimming cost V 2 bases and J 0 bases; bases outside gene matches: 15. CDR1 is SGDLS and CDR2 is YYNGEE in the germline V gene. CDR3 bases: TGTGCCAGCAGCGTGGGACAGGGAGCCCATTTAAGTAGCTCCTACGAGCAGTACTTC. Amino acids: CASSVGQGAHLSSSYEQYF.

This chain joins TRBV5-6 and TRBJ2-7; D possibly corresponds to TRBD2 (6 bases). Germline values: CDR1 SGHDT, CDR2 YYEEEE. CDR3 length: 13 amino acids. The V and J ends lost 5 bases and 3 bases respectively, with 12 bases between them. CDR3 in amino acids: CASSIGGSYEQYF. CDR3 bases: TGTGCCAGCAGTATCGGGGGTAGCTACGAGCAGTACTTC.

This chain connects TRBV9 to TRBJ1-2; no clear D. Germline V gene lookup returns CDR1 SGDLS and CDR2 YYNGEE. The CDR3 is 14 residues long. V lost 0 bases and J lost 3, with 9 bases in between. CDR3 DNA: TGTGCCAGCAGCGTAGCTGGTGCTGACTATGGCTACACCTTC. It is translated as CASSVAGADYGYTF.

V usage is TRBV7-7 and J usage is TRBJ2-3; the D is unclear. The V and J ends lost 1 base and 9 bases respectively, with 11 bases between them. The CDR3 sequence is 13 residues long. CDR1 is SSHAT and CDR2 is FNYEAQ in the germline V gene (reference sequence). The CDR3 DNA is TGTGCCAGCAGCTTAGGAGCCCTAGGGACGCAGTATTTT. The encoded protein is CASSLGALGTQYF.

The chain employs TRBV4-2 and TRBJ1-3; the D is unclear. The germline V gene encodes CDR1 LGHNA and CDR2 YNFKEQ. Trimming removed 0 bases from V and 0 bases from J, with 6 bases in between. The length of the CDR3 is 15 residues. DNA for the CDR3: TGTGCCAGCAGCCAAGATCGGACCTCTGGAAACACCATATATTTT. This gives the protein CASSQDRTSGNTIYF.

The chain recombines TRBV5-3 with TRBJ1-5, with 7 bases lining up with TRBD1. TRBV5-3 is labeled an ORF, and its function is uncertain. The V gene end was trimmed by 0 bases and the J gene end by 0 bases; junction bases not matched to a gene: 15. The CDR3 covers 20 residues. The CDR3 spells CARSLATGPPADYSNQPQHF. Here the CDR3 DNA reads TGTGCCAGAAGCTTGGCGACAGGGCCCCCCGCCGATTATAGCAATCAGCCCCAGCATTTT.

The chain is built from TRBV5-1 and TRBJ2-5; D may be TRBD1 (6 bases). The V end lost 7 bases, the J end lost 0 bases, and 16 bases lay between the germline ends. The CDR3 runs 15 residues. Per germline, CDR1 SGHRS and CDR2 YFSETQ. CDR3 in DNA: TGCGCCAGCGGTAGGCGGCAGGGGTACCAAGAGACCCAGTACTTC. This codes for CASGRRQGYQETQYF. Drawing the rest from reference TRBV5-1 and TRBJ2-5, the complete variable domain is KAGVTQTPRYLIKTRGQQVTLSCSPISGHRSVSWYQQTPGQGLQFLFEYFSETQRNKGNFPGRFSGRQFSNSRSEMNVSTLELGDSALYLCASGRRQGYQETQYFGPGTRLLVL.

This clone has a handful of counts. This rearrangement joins TRBV14 to TRBJ2-2; 11 bases match TRBD2. The ends lost 5 bases at V and 7 bases at J; junction bases unmatched: 6. In germline, CDR1 is SGHDN, CDR2 FVKESK. The CDR3 covers 15 residues. The CDR3 nucleotides read TGTGCCAGCAGCGCGACTAGCGGGGTTCTCGGGGAGCTGTTTTTT. Translation gives CASSATSGVLGELFF.

CDR3 amino acids: CASSPSGAYNSPLHF. For the CDR3, the DNA is TGCGCCAGCAGCCCCTCCGGGGCCTATAATTCACCCCTCCACTTT. The chain is built from TRBV5-1 and TRBJ1-6; D gene ambiguous. The CDR3 is 15 residues long. Trimming removed 4 bases at V and 2 bases at J, with 10 bases between. Germline assignment: CDR1 SGHRS and CDR2 YFSETQ.

DNA of the CDR3: TGTGCCAGCAGCCAAGATCGGCAGGGCCTAGCTAACTATGGCTACACCTTC. Its protein product is CASSQDRQGLANYGYTF. The gene calls are TRBV3-1 (or the pseudogene TRBV3-2) and TRBJ1-2; weak D call: TRBD1 (5 bases). Trimming took off 0 bases at V and 0 bases at J, with 14 bases between the two ends. Germline V CDR1 and CDR2: LGHDT, YNNKEL (reference sequence). The CDR3 loop spans 17 amino acids.

V usage is TRBV7-3 and J usage is TRBJ1-2; 10 bases align to TRBD1. V lost 2 bases and J lost 7; bases outside the gene matches: 10. This CDR3 spans 16 amino acids. The germline gives CDR1 SGHTA, CDR2 FQGTGA. The CDR3 reads CASSLARGQGESGYTF. The DNA of the CDR3 is TGTGCCAGCAGCTTAGCCCGAGGACAGGGGGAGAGTGGCTACACCTTC.

The genes are TRBV7-2 and TRBJ2-1; possibly TRBD1 for D (6 bases). V was cut by 6 bases and J by 0 bases, with 12 bases left in between. Germline-derived CDR1 and CDR2 are SGHTA and FQGNSA. This CDR3 comprises 15 residues. In nucleotides, the CDR3 is TGTGCCAGCAGTCGCGACAGGAGCTCCTACAATGAGCAGTTCTTC. It codes for CASSRDRSSYNEQFF.

The chain combines TRBV18 with TRBJ2-3; possibly TRBD1 for D (6 bases). The CDR3 spans 15 residues. Germline-derived CDR1 and CDR2 are KGHSH and LQKENI. With 4 bases removed from V and 5 bases from J, the gap between germline ends came to 16 bases. CDR3 DNA: TGTGCCAGCTCACGGACAGAAACCGTGCAAGATACGCAGTATTTT. It encodes CASSRTETVQDTQYF.

This clone is a singleton in its sample. J is TRBJ2-1 and V is TRBV6-2 or TRBV6-3; the D is unclear. CDR3 length equals 13 residues. V lost 1 base to trimming and J lost 8 bases, with 9 bases between them. Germline V CDR1 and CDR2: MNHEY, SVGEGT. For the CDR3, the DNA is TGTGCCAGCAGTTACTACAGCATCGATGAGCAGTTCTTC. This encodes CASSYYSIDEQFF.

The chain couples TRBV19 to TRBJ1-2; unclear D gene. The V end was cut by 2 bases, the J end by 4 bases, with 17 bases between. The CDR3 consists of 16 residues. From germline, CDR1 is LNHDA and CDR2 SQIVND (reference sequence). The CDR3 protein is CASSIKWQTKAYGYTF. The CDR3, as DNA: TGTGCCAGTAGTATAAAATGGCAGACCAAAGCCTATGGCTACACCTTC. Filled out from reference TRBV19 and TRBJ1-2, the complete variable domain reads DGGITQSPKYLFRKEGQNVTLSCEQNLNHDAMYWYRQDPGQGLRLIYYSQIVNDFQKGDIAEGYSVSREKKESFPLTVTSAQKNPTAFYLCASSIKWQTKAYGYTFGSGTRLTVV.

The chain couples TRBV15 to TRBJ2-2, with D maybe TRBD1 (5 bases). CDR1 and CDR2 from the germline V gene are LNHNV and YYDKDF (reference sequence). V gave up 0 bases and J gave up 6 bases, with 14 bases separating them. The CDR3 runs 16 residues. CDR3 nucleotides: TGTGCCACCAGCAGAGATGGGGCTCGAAACGCCGGGGAGCTGTTTTTT. This translates into CATSRDGARNAGELFF.

This rearrangement joins TRBV18 to TRBJ1-1; possible D gene TRBD1, 5 bases. Germline-derived CDR1 and CDR2 are KGHSH and LQKENI. The CDR3 sequence is 15 residues long. Trimming removed 4 bases at V and 1 base at J, with 13 bases between. Here the CDR3 DNA reads TGTGCCAGCTCACAGGGGAGAGGGACGAACACTGAAGCTTTCTTT. It is translated as CASSQGRGTNTEAFF.

The V gene is TRBV5-1, the J gene TRBJ2-5; possibly TRBD2 for D (6 bases). Per germline, CDR1 SGHRS and CDR2 YFSETQ. CDR3 length: 15 amino acids. V dropped 0 bases and J dropped 4 bases, with 13 bases sitting between them. The CDR3 bases are TGCGCCAGCAGCTTGGATTGGGGAGGAGTAGAGACCCAGTACTTC. Translating gives CASSLDWGGVETQYF.

This clone was counted only a few times. The chain joins TRBV4-3 to TRBJ2-7; 7 positions match TRBD2. CDR3 length equals 15 residues. CDR1 is LGHNA, CDR2 YSLEER, per germline. J was trimmed by 5 bases and V by 2 bases; bases with no gene match: 9. The DNA of the CDR3 is TGCGCCAGCAGCCAAAGGTTCGCTAGCGGCGACGAGCAGTACTTC. Translating gives CASSQRFASGDEQYF.

The V call is TRBV6-2 or TRBV6-3, the J call TRBJ2-3; 9 nucleotides line up with TRBD2. V gave up 2 bases and J gave up 0 bases; unmatched junction bases: 15. The CDR3 loop spans 20 amino acids. Germline CDR1 and CDR2: MNHEY and SVGEGT. CDR3 coding DNA: TGTGCCAGCAGTTACCCCAGCGCGAGCGGGGGGCTCCCTAGCACAGATACGCAGTATTTT. It specifies CASSYPSASGGLPSTDTQYF.

CDR3 nucleotide sequence: TGTGCCAGCAGCCGGATGGAAGGGGGGGGTATCTACGAGCAGTACTTC. Translation gives CASSRMEGGGIYEQYF. The chain links TRBV14 to TRBJ2-7; TRBD2 might be the D (7 bases). V was trimmed by 4 bases and J by 3 bases, leaving 19 bases between them. CDR3 size: 16 residues. Germline V gene sequence: CDR1 SGHDN, CDR2 FVKESK.

The rearrangement joins TRBV4-2 to TRBJ2-2; 16 positions match TRBD2. Germline V gene data show CDR1 as LGHNA and CDR2 as YNFKEQ. The CDR3 is made up of 20 amino acids. The J segment lost 3 bases and the V segment lost 5 bases, leaving 12 bases of the junction unmatched. CDR3 bases: TGTGCCAGCAGCACCCTCCCGGGACTAGCGGGGGGGAGGGACACCGGGGAGCTGTTTTTT. Translation: CASSTLPGLAGGRDTGELFF.

This clone came up once. The chain joins TRBV27 to TRBJ1-2, with a weak D call TRBD1 (6 bases). CDR3 length: 13 amino acids. With 4 bases removed from V and 4 bases from J, the gap between germline ends came to 10 bases. From germline, CDR1 is MNHEY and CDR2 SMNVEV (reference sequence). CDR3 bases: TGTGCCAGCAGTTCACAGGGATCCTATGGCTACACCTTC. Protein product: CASSSQGSYGYTF.

The chain is built from TRBV7-8 and TRBJ1-5; maybe TRBD1 (5 bases). The CDR3 covers 16 residues. Trimming cost V 8 bases and J 1 base, with 18 bases left between them. Per the germline V gene, CDR1 is SGHVS and CDR2 is FQNEAQ. The CDR3, as DNA: TGTGCCAGCGAATCGGCCGGGACTGAAAGCAATCAGCCCCAGCATTTT. This sequence encodes CASESAGTESNQPQHF.

This clone was recorded many times. The rearrangement uses TRBV4-3 and TRBJ2-2; perhaps TRBD2 as D (5 bases). The CDR3 extends over 14 amino acids. Germline V CDR1 and CDR2: LGHNA, YSLEER. V lost 3 bases, J lost 1 base, and 6 bases lay in between. The CDR3: CASSHGENTGELFF. The CDR3 DNA reads TGCGCCAGCAGCCACGGGGAGAACACCGGGGAGCTGTTTTTT.

The gene calls are TRBV7-2 and TRBJ1-6, with TRBD1 identical over 8 bases. CDR3 size: 15 residues. The J segment lost 3 bases and the V segment lost 5 bases, leaving 3 bases of the junction unmatched. Germline assignment: CDR1 SGHTA and CDR2 FQGNSA. The CDR3 DNA follows: TGTGCCAGCAGCGCCGGGACAGGCTATAATTCACCCCTCCACTTT. This translates into CASSAGTGYNSPLHF.

The chain uses TRBV24-1 and TRBJ2-7; D not resolved. This CDR3 spans 15 amino acids. Germline CDR1 reads KGHDR; CDR2 reads SFDVKD. Between the trimmed V and J ends, which lost 1 base and 0 bases, there was a span of 9 bases. The CDR3 protein is CATSDLKDASYEQYF. CDR3 DNA: TGTGCCACCAGTGATTTAAAGGACGCCTCCTACGAGCAGTACTTC.

The chain combines TRBV19 with TRBJ2-1; TRBD2 aligns across 14 bases. There are 16 residues in the CDR3. Germline V gene data show CDR1 as LNHDA and CDR2 as SQIVND (reference sequence). Losses at the gene ends were 1 base for V and 4 bases for J; bases not matched to a gene: 0. The CDR3 region has the DNA TGTGCCAGTAGTATAGGACTAGCGGGGGGGTACAATGAGCAGTTCTTC. Protein product: CASSIGLAGGYNEQFF.

The V and J genes are TRBV6-1 and TRBJ1-2; TRBD1 agrees at 8 bases. V lost 1 base to trimming and J lost 4 bases; unmatched junction nucleotides: 8. The V gene's germline CDR1 is MNHNS and CDR2 SASEGT. CDR3 length: 16 amino acids. CDR3 loop: CASSEGTGIGTYGYTF. As DNA, the CDR3 is TGTGCCAGCAGTGAAGGGACAGGGATTGGGACCTATGGCTACACCTTC.

The chain combines TRBV30 with TRBJ1-1, with D perhaps matching TRBD1 (5 bases). In germline, CDR1 is GTSNPN, CDR2 SVGIG (reference sequence). The CDR3 extends over 13 amino acids. Deletions cut 0 bases from V and 4 bases from J, with 9 bases between. The CDR3: CAWSVQAGTEAFF. CDR3 bases: TGTGCCTGGAGTGTACAGGCGGGCACTGAAGCTTTCTTT.